A single sample is the source of the 8 T cell receptor beta chains below, sequenced in a study of blood T cell repertoires in COVID-19 (TCRdb year 2020). Libraries were built with the immunoSEQ multiplex PCR assay. TCRdb obtained this table from immuneACCESS and retained in-frame rearrangements with V and J assigned. These tables miss some clones; where compared with another copy, unresolved V genes account for less than half of the shortfall, and the remainder is unexplained. The table for this sample lists under 200,000 clones; about 80% of them were counted only once. The top ten constitute less than 4% of the sample. The sample taken for sequencing was PBMCs or T cells enriched from blood (not recorded which). The receptor source for this set is a woman aged 60-75 years who had recovered from COVID-19.

The chain uses TRBV7-2 and TRBJ2-1; 8 positions match TRBD2. Germline trimming cut 2 bases from V and 5 bases from J; bases unmatched to any gene: 8. CDR1 SGHTA and CDR2 FQGNSA come from the germline V gene. The CDR3 spans 16 residues. The CDR3: CASSLSARGAHNEQFF. The CDR3 DNA sequence: TGTGCCAGCAGCTTATCAGCGCGGGGGGCGCACAATGAGCAGTTCTTC.

The V call is TRBV19, the J call TRBJ2-3; no clear D gene. This CDR3 has 13 amino acids. Trimming left V 5 bases short and J 7 bases short, with 13 bases between. Germline CDR1 and CDR2: LNHDA and SQIVND (reference sequence). CDR3 loop: CASSQVFLHTQYF. Here the CDR3 DNA reads TGTGCCAGTAGTCAGGTGTTCTTACATACGCAGTATTTT. Looking up the rest from reference TRBV19 and TRBJ2-3 gives the full variable domain: DGGITQSPKYLFRKEGQNVTLSCEQNLNHDAMYWYRQDPGQGLRLIYYSQIVNDFQKGDIAEGYSVSREKKESFPLTVTSAQKNPTAFYLCASSQVFLHTQYFGPGTRLTVL.

This clone was detected a few times. The chain joins TRBV5-1 to TRBJ1-2; TRBD1 aligns across 8 bases. Germline V gene sequence: CDR1 SGHRS, CDR2 YFSETQ. V dropped 2 bases and J dropped 8; count of bases not matched to a gene: 8. CDR3 length: 14 amino acids. Here the CDR3 reads CASSFTGQGTGYTF. CDR3 nucleotide sequence: TGCGCCAGCAGCTTTACCGGACAGGGCACCGGCTACACCTTC.

The chain has TRBV11-3 and TRBJ2-5; 10 bases fit TRBD1. This CDR3 region has 15 residues. The V gene's germline CDR1 is SGHNT and CDR2 YENEEA. The V and J ends lost 5 bases and 6 bases, in that order; junction bases with no gene match: 9. The CDR3 is CASSPKTGGLKTQYF. CDR3 nucleotide sequence: TGTGCCAGCAGCCCCAAGACAGGGGGCTTAAAGACCCAGTACTTC.

The chain combines TRBV3-1 (or the pseudogene TRBV3-2) with TRBJ1-6, with D tentatively TRBD1 (5 bases). The germline V gene has CDR1 LGHDT and CDR2 YNNKEL (reference sequence). V was shortened by 0 bases and J by 13 bases, with 16 bases between the two germline ends. The length of the CDR3 is 15 residues. CDR3 amino acids: CASSQDMPGMYPLHF. Written as DNA, the CDR3 is TGTGCCAGCAGCCAAGATATGCCAGGGATGTATCCCCTCCACTTT.

The chain recombines TRBV5-4 with TRBJ2-7; D is undetermined. Germline CDR1 reads SGHNT; CDR2 reads YYREEE (reference sequence). The CDR3 has 14 amino acids. V was shortened by 4 bases and J by 10 bases, with 21 bases between the two germline ends. The chain's CDR3 is CASSEGTNSAYQYF. CDR3 in DNA: TGTGCCAGCAGCGAAGGAACGAACAGTGCCTATCAGTACTTC.

The chain couples TRBV5-1 to TRBJ1-1; the match to TRBD1 covers 9 bases. The CDR3 is made up of 14 amino acids. Germline lookup yields CDR1 SGHRS and CDR2 YFSETQ. After removal of 4 bases from V and 1 base from J, the junction contained 2 bases not matched to a gene. The DNA for the CDR3 is TGCGCCAGCAGCCCGACAGGGGGGAACACTGAAGCTTTCTTT. Amino acid sequence: CASSPTGGNTEAFF.

This chain joins TRBV4-1 and TRBJ1-4; tentative D call: TRBD1 (6 bases). The CDR3 spans 13 residues. With 5 bases removed from V and 8 bases from J, the gap between germline ends came to 12 bases. Germline CDR1 is MGHRA and CDR2 is YSYEKL. The CDR3 protein is CASSSDRAEKLFF. Here the CDR3 DNA reads TGCGCCAGCAGCTCGGACAGAGCCGAAAAACTGTTTTTT.